The TCR beta chain described here comes from a study of blood T cells in healthy people across ages. This clonotype showed up many times. For the second PCR, which ran for about 7 to 11 cycles, a sample-barcoded 5' primer and a J-beta primer mix were used. MiXCR was run by TCRdb on the 5' RACE reads, yielding one entry per CDR3 protein. Of hundreds of thousands of distinct CDR3 sequences in the sample, 32% were seen once. This CDR3 region has 16 residues. Germline CDR1 DFQATT, CDR2 SNEGSKA (reference sequence). V lost 5 bases and J lost 0; bases outside the gene matches: 13. The clonotype was recovered from a woman older than 75 in good health. V is TRBV20-1 and J is TRBJ2-7, with 7 bases matching TRBD2. Sequencing input: blood. CDR3 residues: CSALTSSGLSSYEQYF. The CDR3 DNA reads as TGCAGTGCTCTGACTTCTAGCGGTCTAAGCTCCTACGAGCAGTACTTC.